This T cell receptor beta chain was recorded in a study of cytomegalovirus exposure and HLA in healthy donors. Germline V gene lookup returns CDR1 LGHNT and CDR2 FRNRAP. The CDR3 is made up of 15 amino acids. The J segment lost 3 bases and the V segment lost 5 bases, leaving 9 bases of the junction unmatched. Healthy bone marrow donors supplied every sample. Of note for this clone: The antigen is unknown.

Study-level results: Trimming of TCR beta V- and J-genes showed a link, identified in a later analysis, to a missense DCLRE1C variant.

With 60 Vbeta and 13 Jbeta primers, the PCR was carried out. Some clones are missing from TCRdb's copy, which holds only in-frame ones; the method was immunoSEQ multiplex PCR. The table lists 100,000 to 150,000 clones, 70% to 85% of them singletons. Sample: PBMCs. This chain links TRBV12-5 with TRBJ1-1, with 7 bases fitting TRBD1. The TCR sequence derives from a man in his forties or fifties in good health and CMV-seropositive. CDR3 protein: CASGPGQPTYTEAFF. The CDR3 bases are TGTGCTAGTGGTCCGGGACAGCCGACGTACACTGAAGCTTTCTTT. Filled out from reference TRBV12-5 and TRBJ1-1, the complete variable domain reads DARVTQTPRHKVTEMGQEVTMRCQPILGHNTVFWYRQTMMQGLELLAYFRNRAPLDDSGMPKDRFSAEMPDATLATLKIQPSEPRDSAVYFCASGPGQPTYTEAFFGQGTRLTVV.